This T cell receptor beta chain came from a study of control samples from healthy donors and cancer patients. The assay was immunoSEQ multiplex PCR, and TCRdb's table has in-frame clones only and misses some. The repertoire holds some 65,000 clones, with approximately 80% as singletons. Germline CDR1 is SGHTA and CDR2 is FQGTGA. This CDR3 contains 15 residues. V dropped 3 bases and J dropped 0 bases, with 9 bases sitting between them. The sequencing input was PBMCs. The source of this sequence is a woman in her 50s with lung cancer. The genes are TRBV7-3 and TRBJ2-1; D perhaps matches TRBD1 (5 bases). The DNA of the CDR3 is TGTGCCAGCAGCTTTCGACAGAGCTCCTACAATGAGCAGTTCTTC. Amino acids: CASSFRQSSYNEQFF.